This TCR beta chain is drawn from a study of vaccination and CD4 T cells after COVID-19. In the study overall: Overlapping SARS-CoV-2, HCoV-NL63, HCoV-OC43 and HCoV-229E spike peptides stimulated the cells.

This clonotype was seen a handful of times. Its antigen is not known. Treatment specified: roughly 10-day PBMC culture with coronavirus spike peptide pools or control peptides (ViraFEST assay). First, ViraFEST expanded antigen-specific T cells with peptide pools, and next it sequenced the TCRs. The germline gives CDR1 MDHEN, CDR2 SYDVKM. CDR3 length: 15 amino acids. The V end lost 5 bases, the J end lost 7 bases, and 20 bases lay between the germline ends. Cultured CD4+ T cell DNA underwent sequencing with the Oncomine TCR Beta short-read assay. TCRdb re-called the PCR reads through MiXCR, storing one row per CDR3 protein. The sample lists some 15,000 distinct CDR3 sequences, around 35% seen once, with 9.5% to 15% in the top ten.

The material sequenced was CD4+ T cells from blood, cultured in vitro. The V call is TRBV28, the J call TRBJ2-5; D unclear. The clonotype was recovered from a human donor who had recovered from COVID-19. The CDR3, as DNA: TGTGCCAGCAGTCCCCGCCGTTTAGCCGGCAGGACCCAGTACTTC. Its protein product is CASSPRRLAGRTQYF. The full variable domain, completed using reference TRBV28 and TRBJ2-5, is DVKVTQSSRYLVKRTGEKVFLECVQDMDHENMFWYRQDPGLGLRLIYFSYDVKMKEKGDIPEGYSVSREKKERFSLILESASTNQTSMYLCASSPRRLAGRTQYFGPGTRLLVL.